The clone carrying this TCR beta chain occurred many times. Antigen unknown. V was clipped by 3 bases and J by 3 bases, with 14 bases between them. CDR3 size: 15 residues. Germline V lookup: CDR1 SGHRS, CDR2 YFSETQ. This entry belongs to a study of molecular identifiers for immune sequencing clone quantification. Study as a whole: The replicate experiment used RNA from 20,000 or 100,000 naive CD8 cells. This RNA was split into five aliquots, and four of them were sequenced.

TCRdb analysed the PCR reads with MiXCR anew, one entry per CDR3 protein. The table includes over 85,000 distinct CDR3 sequences, about 21% detected once. Study results and limitations: The share of molecules held by clones above 20 RNA copies was over 98% in effector cells and under 1% in naive cells.

This sequence was found in a human donor in good health. Some libraries in this study had Jurkat cell RNA spiked in. The sample comprised naive CD8+ T cells from blood, with Jurkat cell RNA spiked in. Subset meaning: FACS-sorted CD8+CD4-CCR7+CD45RA+ naive T cells. V is TRBV5-1 and J is TRBJ2-3; tentatively, D is TRBD1 (6 bases). CDR3 protein: CASSSDSSRTDTQYF. In DNA form, the CDR3 reads TGCGCCAGCAGCTCGGACAGCAGCAGAACAGATACGCAGTATTTT.